The 5 T cell receptor beta chains below come from one sample, sequenced in a study of shared clonotypes between healthy human individuals. Libraries were prepared by immunoSEQ multiplex PCR; TCRdb keeps only in-frame clonotypes and omits some of them. This sample has hundreds of thousands of clones, with about 96% found just once. The material sequenced was naive CD4+ T cells sorted from blood. The subset is: CD45RA+ positively selected. These receptors all come from a woman in her twenties or thirties in good health.

The chain has TRBV5-4 and TRBJ1-1; D gene uncertain. Germline V gene data show CDR1 as SGHNT and CDR2 as YYREEE (reference sequence). Trimming took off 0 bases at V and 1 base at J, with 10 bases between the two ends. The CDR3 runs 15 residues. The CDR3 loop reads CASSLDQHRNTEAFF. The CDR3 DNA sequence: TGTGCCAGCAGCTTGGATCAACATCGGAACACTGAAGCTTTCTTT.

This clone was seen only once. The chain couples TRBV6-5 to TRBJ2-2, with a possible D match to TRBD1 (6 bases). The CDR3 runs 15 residues. Germline V lookup: CDR1 MNHEY, CDR2 SVGAGI. Between the trimmed V and J ends, which lost 5 bases and 7 bases, there was a span of 17 bases. The CDR3 DNA reads as TGTGCCAGCAGTCGTTCGATCAGGGGCGGCGGGGAGCTGTTTTTT. Amino acid sequence: CASSRSIRGGGELFF.

V and J are TRBV5-4 and TRBJ2-2; 8 positions agree with TRBD2. The junction had 18 bases not matched to a gene; V was cut back by 4 bases and J by 4 bases. The CDR3 is 19 amino acids. Per the germline V gene, CDR1 is SGHNT and CDR2 is YYREEE (reference sequence). The DNA of the CDR3 is TGTGCCAGCAGCCCGGCGGGACTAGGAGGCAAGATCGTCACCGGGGAGCTGTTTTTT. This gives the protein CASSPAGLGGKIVTGELFF. The full variable domain, with the rest looked up from reference TRBV5-4 and TRBJ2-2, is ETGVTQSPTHLIKTRGQQVTLRCSSQSGHNTVSWYQQALGQGPQFIFQYYREEENGRGNFPPRFSGLQFPNYSSELNVNALELDDSALYLCASSPAGLGGKIVTGELFFGEGSRLTVL.

The chain employs TRBV5-4 and TRBJ2-1; TRBD2 matches 8 bases. Per the germline V gene, CDR1 is SGHNT and CDR2 is YYREEE (reference sequence). The length of the CDR3 is 15 residues. The V gene end was trimmed by 3 bases and the J gene end by 1 base; junction bases not matched to a gene: 3. The CDR3 nucleotides read TGTGCCAGCAGCTCCGCGGGAGGATCCTACAATGAGCAGTTCTTC. This gives the protein CASSSAGGSYNEQFF.

The chain recombines TRBV10-3 with TRBJ1-5; D remains ambiguous. Germline values: CDR1 ENHRY, CDR2 SYGVKD. The CDR3 is 13 residues long. The V and J ends lost 6 bases and 0 bases respectively, with 6 bases between them. The CDR3 reads CAIRPDSNQPQHF. The DNA of the CDR3 is TGTGCCATCAGACCAGATAGCAATCAGCCCCAGCATTTT.